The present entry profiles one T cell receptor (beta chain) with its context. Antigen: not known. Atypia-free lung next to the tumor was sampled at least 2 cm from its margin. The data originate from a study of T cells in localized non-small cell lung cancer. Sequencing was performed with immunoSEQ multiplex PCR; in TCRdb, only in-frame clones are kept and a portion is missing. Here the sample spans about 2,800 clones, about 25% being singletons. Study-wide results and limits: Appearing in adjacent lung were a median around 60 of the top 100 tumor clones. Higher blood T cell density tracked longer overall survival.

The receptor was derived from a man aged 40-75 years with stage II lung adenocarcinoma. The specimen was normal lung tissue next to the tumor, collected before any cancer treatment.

Here the CDR3 reads CASSSLRSNTGELFF. CDR3 DNA: TGTGCCAGCAGTTCGCTACGGTCGAACACCGGGGAGCTGTTTTTT. The genes are TRBV11-3 and TRBJ2-2; D not certain. The CDR3 length is 15 residues. Germline CDR1 is SGHNT and CDR2 is YENEEA. V gave up 6 bases and J gave up 0 bases, with 11 bases separating them.